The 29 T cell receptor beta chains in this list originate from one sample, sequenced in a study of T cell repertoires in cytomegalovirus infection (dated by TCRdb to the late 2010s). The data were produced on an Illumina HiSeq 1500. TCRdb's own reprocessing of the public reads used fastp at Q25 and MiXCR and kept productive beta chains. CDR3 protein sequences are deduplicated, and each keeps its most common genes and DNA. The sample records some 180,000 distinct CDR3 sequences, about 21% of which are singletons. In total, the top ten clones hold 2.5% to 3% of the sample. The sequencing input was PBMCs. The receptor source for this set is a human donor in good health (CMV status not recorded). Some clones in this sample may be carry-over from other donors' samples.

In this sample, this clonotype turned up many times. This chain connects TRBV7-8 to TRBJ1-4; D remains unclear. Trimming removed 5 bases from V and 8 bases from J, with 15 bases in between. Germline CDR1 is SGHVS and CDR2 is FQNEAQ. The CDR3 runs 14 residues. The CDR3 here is CASSLGVSWEKLFF. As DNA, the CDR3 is TGTGCCAGCAGCCTCGGGGTCTCCTGGGAAAAACTGTTTTTT.

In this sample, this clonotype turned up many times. The CDR3 region is CASSLGDGGDYQPQHF. For the CDR3, the DNA is TGTGCCAGCAGTTTAGGGGACGGAGGTGATTATCAGCCCCAGCATTTT. V usage is TRBV12-3 or TRBV12-4 and J usage is TRBJ1-5; D perhaps matches TRBD1 (5 bases). Trimming shortened V by 1 base and J by 5 bases, and 15 bases separated the two germline ends. This CDR3 has 16 residues.

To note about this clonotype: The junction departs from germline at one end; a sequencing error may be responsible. The CDR3 protein is CARSSRWGDLNTGELFF. In DNA, the CDR3 is TGTGCCAGGAGCTCCCGGTGGGGGGATTTGAACACCGGGGAGCTGTTTTTT. This chain uses TRBV7-2 with TRBJ2-2; tentatively, D is TRBD2 (6 bases). There are 17 residues in the CDR3. Germline V gene sequence: CDR1 SGHTA, CDR2 FQGNSA. Full variable domain (outside the CDR3, taken from reference TRBV7-2 and TRBJ2-2): GAGVSQSPSNKVTEKGKDVELRCDPISGHTALYWYRQSLGQGLEFLIYFQGNSAPDKSGLPSDRFSAERTGGSVSTLTIQRTQQEDSAVYLCARSSRWGDLNTGELFFGEGSRLTVL.

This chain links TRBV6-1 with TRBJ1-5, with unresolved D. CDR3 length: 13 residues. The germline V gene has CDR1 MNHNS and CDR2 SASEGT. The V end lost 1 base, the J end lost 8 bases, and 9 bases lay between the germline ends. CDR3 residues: CASSEVTLEPQHF. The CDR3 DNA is TGTGCCAGCAGTGAAGTGACTTTGGAGCCCCAGCATTTT.

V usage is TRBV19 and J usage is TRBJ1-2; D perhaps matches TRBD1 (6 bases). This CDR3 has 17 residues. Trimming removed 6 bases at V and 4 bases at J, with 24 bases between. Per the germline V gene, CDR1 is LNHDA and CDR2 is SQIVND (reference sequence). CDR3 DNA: TGTGCCAGTAGGCCGCACCGACAGGATGGGGGCCCCTATGGCTACACCTTC. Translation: CASRPHRQDGGPYGYTF.

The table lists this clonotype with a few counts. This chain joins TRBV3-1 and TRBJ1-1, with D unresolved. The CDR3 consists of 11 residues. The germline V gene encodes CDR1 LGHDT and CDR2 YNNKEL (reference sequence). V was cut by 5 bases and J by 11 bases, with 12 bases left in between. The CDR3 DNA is TGTGCCAGCAGCTCCGGGAGGGCTGCTTTCTTT. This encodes CASSSGRAAFF.

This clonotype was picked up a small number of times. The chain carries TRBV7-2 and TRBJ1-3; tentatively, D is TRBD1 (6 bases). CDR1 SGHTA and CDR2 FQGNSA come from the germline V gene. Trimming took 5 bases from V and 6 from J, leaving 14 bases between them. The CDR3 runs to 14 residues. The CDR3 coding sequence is TGTGCCAGCAGCAGCAGCAGGGGCGAAAACACCATATATTTT. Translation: CASSSSRGENTIYF.

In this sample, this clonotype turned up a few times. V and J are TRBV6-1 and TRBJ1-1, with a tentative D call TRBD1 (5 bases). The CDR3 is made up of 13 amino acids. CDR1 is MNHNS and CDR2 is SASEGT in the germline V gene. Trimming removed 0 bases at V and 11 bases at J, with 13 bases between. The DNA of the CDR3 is TGTGCCAGCAGTGAAGCTGCGGGGCGCGGGGCTTTCTTT. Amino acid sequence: CASSEAAGRGAFF.

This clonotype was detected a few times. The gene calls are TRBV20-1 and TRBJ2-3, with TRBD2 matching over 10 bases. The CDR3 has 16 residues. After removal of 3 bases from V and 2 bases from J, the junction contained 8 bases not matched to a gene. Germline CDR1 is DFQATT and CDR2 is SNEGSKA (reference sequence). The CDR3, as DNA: TGCAGTGCTAGTCTAGCGGGAGCGACGTTCACAGATACGCAGTATTTT. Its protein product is CSASLAGATFTDTQYF.

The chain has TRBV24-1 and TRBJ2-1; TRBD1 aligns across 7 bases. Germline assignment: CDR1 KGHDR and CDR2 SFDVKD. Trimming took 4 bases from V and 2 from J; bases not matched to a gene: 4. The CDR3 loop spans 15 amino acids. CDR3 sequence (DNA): TGTGCCACCAGTGACCGACAGGGCCCCTACAATGAGCAGTTCTTC. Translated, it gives CATSDRQGPYNEQFF.

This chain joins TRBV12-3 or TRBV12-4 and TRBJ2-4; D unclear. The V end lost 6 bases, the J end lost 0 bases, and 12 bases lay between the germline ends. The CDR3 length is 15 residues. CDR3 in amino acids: CASRQDLIAKNIQYF. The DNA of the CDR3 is TGTGCCAGCAGGCAGGATTTAATAGCCAAAAACATTCAGTACTTC.

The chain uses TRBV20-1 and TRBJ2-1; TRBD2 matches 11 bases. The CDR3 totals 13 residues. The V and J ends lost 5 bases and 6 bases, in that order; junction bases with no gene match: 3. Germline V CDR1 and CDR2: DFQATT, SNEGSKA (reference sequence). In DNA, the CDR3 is TGCAGTGCTTTAGCGGGGGGGCTCAATGAGCAGTTCTTC. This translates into CSALAGGLNEQFF.

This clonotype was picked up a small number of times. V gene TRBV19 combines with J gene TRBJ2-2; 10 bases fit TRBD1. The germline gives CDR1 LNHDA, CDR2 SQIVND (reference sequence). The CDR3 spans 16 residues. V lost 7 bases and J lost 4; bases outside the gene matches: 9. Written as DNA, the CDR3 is TGTGCCAGTATCGCCCCCGGGACAGGGGCCACCGGGGAGCTGTTTTTT. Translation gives CASIAPGTGATGELFF.

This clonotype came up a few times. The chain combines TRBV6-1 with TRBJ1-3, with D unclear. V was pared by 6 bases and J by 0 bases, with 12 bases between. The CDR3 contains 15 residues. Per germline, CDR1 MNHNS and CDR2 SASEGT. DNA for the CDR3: TGTGCCAGCAGGAAGGCAACGGGCTCTGGAAACACCATATATTTT. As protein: CASRKATGSGNTIYF.

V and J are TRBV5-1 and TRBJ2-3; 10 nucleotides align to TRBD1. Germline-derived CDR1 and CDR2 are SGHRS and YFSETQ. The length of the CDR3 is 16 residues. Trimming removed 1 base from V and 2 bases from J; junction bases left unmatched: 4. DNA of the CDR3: TGCGCCAGCAGCTTGACCGGGACAGGGGTCACAGATACGCAGTATTTT. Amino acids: CASSLTGTGVTDTQYF.

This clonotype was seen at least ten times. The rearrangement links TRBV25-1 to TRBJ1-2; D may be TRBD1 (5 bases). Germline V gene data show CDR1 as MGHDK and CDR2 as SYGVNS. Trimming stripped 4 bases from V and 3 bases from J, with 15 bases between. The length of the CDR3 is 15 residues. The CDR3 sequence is CASSARDREDYGYTF. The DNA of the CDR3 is TGTGCCAGCAGTGCCCGGGACCGCGAAGACTATGGCTACACCTTC.

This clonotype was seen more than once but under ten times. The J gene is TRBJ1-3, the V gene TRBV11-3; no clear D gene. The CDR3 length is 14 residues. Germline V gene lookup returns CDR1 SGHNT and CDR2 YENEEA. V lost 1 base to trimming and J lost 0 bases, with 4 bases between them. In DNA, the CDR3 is TGTGCCAGCAGCTTAGGCTCCTCTGGAAACACCATATATTTT. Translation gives CASSLGSSGNTIYF. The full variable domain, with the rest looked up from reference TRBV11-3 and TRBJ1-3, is EAGVVQSPRYKIIEKKQPVAFWCNPISGHNTLYWYLQNLGQGPELLIRYENEEAVDDSQLPKDRFSAERLKGVDSTLKIQPAELGDSAVYLCASSLGSSGNTIYFGEGSWLTVV.

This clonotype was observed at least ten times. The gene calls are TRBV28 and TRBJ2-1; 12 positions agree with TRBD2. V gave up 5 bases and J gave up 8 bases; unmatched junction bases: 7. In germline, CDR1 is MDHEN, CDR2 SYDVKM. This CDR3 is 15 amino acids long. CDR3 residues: CASSPGLAGSHEQFF. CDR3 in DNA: TGTGCCAGCAGTCCCGGACTAGCGGGATCCCATGAGCAGTTCTTC.

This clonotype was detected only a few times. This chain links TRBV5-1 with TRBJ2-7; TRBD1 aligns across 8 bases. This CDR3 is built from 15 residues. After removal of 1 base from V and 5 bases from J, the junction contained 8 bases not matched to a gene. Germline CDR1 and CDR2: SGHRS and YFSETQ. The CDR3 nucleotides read TGCGCCAGCAGCTTGTCAGGGGGCGTTTTCGACGAGCAGTACTTC. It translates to CASSLSGGVFDEQYF. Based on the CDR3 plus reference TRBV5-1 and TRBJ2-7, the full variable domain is KAGVTQTPRYLIKTRGQQVTLSCSPISGHRSVSWYQQTPGQGLQFLFEYFSETQRNKGNFPGRFSGRQFSNSRSEMNVSTLELGDSALYLCASSLSGGVFDEQYFGPGTRLTVT.

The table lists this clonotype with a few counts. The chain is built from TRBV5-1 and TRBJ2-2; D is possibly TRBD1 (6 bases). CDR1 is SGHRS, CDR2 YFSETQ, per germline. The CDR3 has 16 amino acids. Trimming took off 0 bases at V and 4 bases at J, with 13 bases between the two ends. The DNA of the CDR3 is TGCGCCAGCAGCTTGGACAGGGTGGAATTCACCGGGGAGCTGTTTTTT. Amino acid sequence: CASSLDRVEFTGELFF.

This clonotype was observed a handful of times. The CDR3 coding sequence is TGCAGTGCCCTGATACCCAGGGGGAACTACGAGCAGTACTTC. Encoded protein: CSALIPRGNYEQYF. V usage is TRBV20-1 and J usage is TRBJ2-7; 7 positions agree with TRBD1. The ends lost 6 bases at V and 3 bases at J; junction bases unmatched: 11. From germline, CDR1 is DFQATT and CDR2 SNEGSKA (reference sequence). The CDR3 has 14 amino acids.

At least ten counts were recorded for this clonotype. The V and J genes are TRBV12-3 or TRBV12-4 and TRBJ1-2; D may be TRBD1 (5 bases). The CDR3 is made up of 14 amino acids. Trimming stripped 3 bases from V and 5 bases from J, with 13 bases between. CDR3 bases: TGTGCCAGCAGTTTTACAGGACGGACTTATGGCTACACCTTC. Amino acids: CASSFTGRTYGYTF.

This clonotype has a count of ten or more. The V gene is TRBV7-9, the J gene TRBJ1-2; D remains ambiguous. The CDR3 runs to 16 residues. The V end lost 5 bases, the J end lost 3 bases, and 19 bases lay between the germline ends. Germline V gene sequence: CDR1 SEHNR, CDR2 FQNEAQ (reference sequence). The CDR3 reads CASSPKSGQAYYGYTF. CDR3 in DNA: TGTGCCAGCAGCCCCAAATCCGGCCAGGCGTACTATGGCTACACCTTC. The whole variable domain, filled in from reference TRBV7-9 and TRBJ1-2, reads DTGVSQNPRHKITKRGQNVTFRCDPISEHNRLYWYRQTLGQGPEFLTYFQNEAQLEKSRLLSDRFSAERPKGSFSTLEIQRTEQGDSAMYLCASSPKSGQAYYGYTFGSGTRLTVV.

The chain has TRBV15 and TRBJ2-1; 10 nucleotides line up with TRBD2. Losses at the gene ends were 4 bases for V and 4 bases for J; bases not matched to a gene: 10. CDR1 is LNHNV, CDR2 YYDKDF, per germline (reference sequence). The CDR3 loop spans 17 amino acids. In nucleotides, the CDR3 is TGTGCCACCAGCAATCCCAAAACTAGCGGGGTTTACAATGAGCAGTTCTTC. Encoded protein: CATSNPKTSGVYNEQFF.

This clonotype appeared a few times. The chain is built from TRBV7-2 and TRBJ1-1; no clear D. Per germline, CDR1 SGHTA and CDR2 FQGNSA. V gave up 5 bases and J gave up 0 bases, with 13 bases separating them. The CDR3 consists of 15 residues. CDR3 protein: CASSPAPFMNTEAFF. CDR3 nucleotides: TGTGCCAGCAGCCCAGCGCCATTCATGAACACTGAAGCTTTCTTT.

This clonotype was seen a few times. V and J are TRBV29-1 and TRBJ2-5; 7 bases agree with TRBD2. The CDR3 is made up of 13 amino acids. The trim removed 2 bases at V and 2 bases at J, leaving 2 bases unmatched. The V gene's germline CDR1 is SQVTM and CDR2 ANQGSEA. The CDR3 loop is CSVELAEQETQYF. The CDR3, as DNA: TGCAGCGTTGAACTAGCGGAACAAGAGACCCAGTACTTC.

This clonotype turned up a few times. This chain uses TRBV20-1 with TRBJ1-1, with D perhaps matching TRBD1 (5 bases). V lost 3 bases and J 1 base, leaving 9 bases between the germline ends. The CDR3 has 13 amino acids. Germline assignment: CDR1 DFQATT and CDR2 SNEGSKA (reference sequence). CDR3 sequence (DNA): TGCAGTGCTAGGAGGGGAAGGAACACTGAAGCTTTCTTT. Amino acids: CSARRGRNTEAFF.

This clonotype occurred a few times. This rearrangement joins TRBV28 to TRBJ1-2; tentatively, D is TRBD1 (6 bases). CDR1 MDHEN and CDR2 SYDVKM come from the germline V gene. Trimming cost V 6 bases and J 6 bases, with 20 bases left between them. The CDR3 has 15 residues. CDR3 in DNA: TGTGCCAGCAGATTCTCCGACAGGAGAGATAATGGCTACACCTTC. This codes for CASRFSDRRDNGYTF.

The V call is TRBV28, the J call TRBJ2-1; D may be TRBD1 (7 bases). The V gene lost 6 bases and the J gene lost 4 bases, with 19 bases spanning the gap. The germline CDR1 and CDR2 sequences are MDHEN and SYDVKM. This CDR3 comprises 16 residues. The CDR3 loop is CASSLRAGQTYNEQFF. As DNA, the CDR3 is TGTGCCAGCAGCCTCCGGGCGGGACAGACTTACAATGAGCAGTTCTTC.